The following is a T cell receptor (beta chain) sequence with its context. Data came from immunoSEQ multiplex PCR; TCRdb stores just in-frame clones and leaves some out. The sample lists 780,000 or so clones; 72% were seen once. The CDR3 spans 13 residues. V was clipped by 6 bases and J by 0 bases, with 8 bases between them. Germline CDR1 is LNHDA and CDR2 is SQIVND (reference sequence). This sample was included in a study of shared clonotypes between healthy human individuals. This chain connects TRBV19 to TRBJ1-1, with D maybe TRBD1 (5 bases). This clonotype was obtained from a woman in her 30s in good health. The material sequenced was memory CD4+ T cells sorted from blood. Regarding subset: CD45RA-negative fraction. The CDR3 region has the DNA TGTGCCAGTAGCGGCAGGGTGAACACTGAAGCTTTCTTT. Its protein product is CASSGRVNTEAFF.